The TCR beta chain described here comes from a study of beta chain features in type 1 diabetes. Whole-study findings and limits: Patients with Type 1 diabetes showed moderately but significantly shorter TCRB CDR3s in all four CD4+ subsets. For patients, the naive, central memory and Treg TCRB repertoires appeared more alike than for healthy donors. Any HLA effect on TCRB rearrangement was left unresolved by small sub-analyses.

By way of CD45RO/CCR7/CD25/CD127/CD95/CD27, the CD4+ regulatory, stem cell-like memory, central memory and naive cells were sorted. The sequenced template was cDNA made from the entire isolated RNA. Sequencing was performed with immunoSEQ multiplex PCR; in TCRdb, only in-frame clones are kept and a portion is missing. The sample yields under 250,000 clones, about 14% seen once. Worth noting for this clone: As yet, its antigen is unknown.

The CDR3 is made up of 16 amino acids. V was clipped by 0 bases and J by 4 bases; unmatched bases: 8. Germline V CDR1 and CDR2: ENHRY, SYGVKD. This chain links TRBV10-3 with TRBJ1-2, with TRBD1 matching 7 bases. The source material was naive CD4+ T cells from blood. This TCR derives from a woman between 40 and 50 years old in good health. The DNA for the CDR3 is TGTGCCATCAGTGAGTCTGATAGACAGGGAGGCTATGGCTACACCTTC. This translates into CAISESDRQGGYGYTF.